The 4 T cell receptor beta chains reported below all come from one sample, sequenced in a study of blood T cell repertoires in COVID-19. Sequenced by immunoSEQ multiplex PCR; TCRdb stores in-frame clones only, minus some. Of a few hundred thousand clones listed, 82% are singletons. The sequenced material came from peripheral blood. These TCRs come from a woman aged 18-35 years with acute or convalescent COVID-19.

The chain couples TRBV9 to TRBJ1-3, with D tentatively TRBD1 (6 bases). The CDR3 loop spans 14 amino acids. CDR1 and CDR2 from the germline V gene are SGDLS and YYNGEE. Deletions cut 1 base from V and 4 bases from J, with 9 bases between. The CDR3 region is CASSVQDRGNTIYF. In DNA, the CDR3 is TGTGCCAGCAGCGTACAGGACAGAGGAAACACCATATATTTT.

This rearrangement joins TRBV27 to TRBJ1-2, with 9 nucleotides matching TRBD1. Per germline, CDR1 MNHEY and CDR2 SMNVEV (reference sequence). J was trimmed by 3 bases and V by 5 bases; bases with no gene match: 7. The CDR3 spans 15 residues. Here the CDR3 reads CASSAPGQGHYGYTF. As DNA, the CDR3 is TGTGCCAGCAGTGCCCCGGGACAGGGTCACTATGGCTACACCTTC.

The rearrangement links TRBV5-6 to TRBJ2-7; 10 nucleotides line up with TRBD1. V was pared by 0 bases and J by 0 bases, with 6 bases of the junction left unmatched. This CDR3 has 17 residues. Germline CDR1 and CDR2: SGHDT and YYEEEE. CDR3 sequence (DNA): TGTGCCAGCAGCTTGGGTTGGGGACAGGGGCCCTCCTACGAGCAGTACTTC. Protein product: CASSLGWGQGPSYEQYF.

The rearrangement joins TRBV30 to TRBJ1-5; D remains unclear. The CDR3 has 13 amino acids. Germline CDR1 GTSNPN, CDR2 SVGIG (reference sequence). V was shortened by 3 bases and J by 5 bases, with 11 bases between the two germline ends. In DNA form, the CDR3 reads TGTGCCTGGAGCGCAACATCTGATCAGCCCCAGCATTTT. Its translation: CAWSATSDQPQHF.